This TCR beta chain comes out of a study of regulatory T cells in long-lasting Graves disease. As for the study in general: Over-5-year antithyroid drug use with positive TSH receptor antibodies defined persistent Graves' disease in the study.

The CDR3 is made up of 16 amino acids. CDR1 is SGDLS and CDR2 is YYNGEE in the germline V gene. V trimming: 3 bases; J trimming: 9 bases; junction bases outside the gene matches: 13. Time point here: persistent/refractory GD, antithyroid drugs over 5 years with positive TRAb. The TCR library was made from RNA extracted from PBMCs. For this clonotype: The antigen remains unidentified.

The authors built TCR beta libraries using iRepertoire HTBI primers and Arm-PCR of CDR3 regions. Per the study methods: From all samples, identification returned 13 to 15 TRBJ and approximately 61 TRBV segments. TCRdb used MiXCR to reprocess the multiplex PCR reads, holding one entry per CDR3 protein. The V and J calls, along with clone size, are taken from TCRdb and not from the paper's own processing. The table includes around 500,000 distinct CDR3 sequences, less than 25% detected once. Whole-study results and caveats: TCR diversity was lower in persistent than newly diagnosed Graves' disease.

The sample in question was peripheral blood mononuclear cells (PBMCs), obtained when the disease was refractory, from a patient treated with antithyroid drugs. V is TRBV9 and J is TRBJ2-4; 9 nucleotides line up with TRBD2. The receptor comes from a female donor with Graves disease. The CDR3 DNA reads as TGTGCCAGCAGCGGAACCGGGACTAGCAGGACCGGCATTCAGTACTTC. Amino acids: CASSGTGTSRTGIQYF.